These 23 T cell receptor beta chains originate from one sample sequenced in a study of T cell changes during pregnancy in multiple sclerosis. Only in-frame clones appear in the TCRdb table, and some are missing; sequencing was by immunoSEQ multiplex PCR. The sample includes under 85,000 clones, approximately 94% of them seen just once. The input for sequencing was peripheral blood, taken in the third trimester of pregnancy. The receptors stem from a female donor with multiple sclerosis, enrolled in a pregnancy study.

V and J are TRBV19 and TRBJ2-7, with D uncertain. This CDR3 has 13 residues. CDR1 LNHDA and CDR2 SQIVND come from the germline V gene (reference sequence). Trimming took off 1 base at V and 2 bases at J, with 6 bases between the two ends. DNA for the CDR3: TGTGCCAGTAGTATAGGACTCGCCTACGAGCAGTACTTC. This codes for CASSIGLAYEQYF.

CDR3: CSVDSTSYNEQFF. As DNA, the CDR3 is TGCAGCGTGGACAGCACGTCTTACAATGAGCAGTTCTTC. This chain connects TRBV29-1 to TRBJ2-1; weak D call: TRBD1 (6 bases). The CDR3 has 13 residues. Between the trimmed V and J ends, which lost 6 bases and 4 bases, there was a span of 13 bases. The V gene's germline CDR1 is SQVTM and CDR2 ANQGSEA.

This chain connects TRBV5-4 to TRBJ2-5; 7 positions match TRBD1. Losses at the gene ends were 1 base for V and 2 bases for J; bases not matched to a gene: 5. The CDR3 runs 15 residues. Germline V gives CDR1 SGHNT, CDR2 YYREEE (reference sequence). CDR3 nucleotide sequence: TGTGCCAGCAGCTTGCCGAGACAGGGTCAAGAGACCCAGTACTTC. Amino acids: CASSLPRQGQETQYF.

The CDR3 coding sequence is TGTGCCAGCAGCATTTCCCAATACCAAGAGACCCAGTACTTC. This encodes CASSISQYQETQYF. The chain employs TRBV7-9 and TRBJ2-5; D is unclear. This CDR3 contains 14 residues. V was shortened by 5 bases and J by 0 bases, with 10 bases between the two germline ends. From germline, CDR1 is SEHNR and CDR2 FQNEAQ (reference sequence).

V is TRBV19 and J is TRBJ2-3; 7 bases fit TRBD1. Germline CDR1 and CDR2: LNHDA and SQIVND (reference sequence). The CDR3 is made up of 16 amino acids. Unmatched junction bases numbered 7, after V lost 4 bases and J lost 0 bases. This chain's CDR3 is CASSTRQGWSTDTQYF. CDR3 nucleotide sequence: TGTGCCAGTAGTACCAGACAGGGATGGAGCACAGATACGCAGTATTTT. Looking up the rest from reference TRBV19 and TRBJ2-3 gives the full variable domain: DGGITQSPKYLFRKEGQNVTLSCEQNLNHDAMYWYRQDPGQGLRLIYYSQIVNDFQKGDIAEGYSVSREKKESFPLTVTSAQKNPTAFYLCASSTRQGWSTDTQYFGPGTRLTVL.

This rearrangement joins TRBV7-2 to TRBJ2-1; 8 nucleotides align to TRBD2. Germline V gives CDR1 SGHTA, CDR2 FQGNSA. Unmatched junction bases numbered 5, after V lost 4 bases and J lost 0 bases. The CDR3 length is 16 residues. CDR3 sequence: CASSSRLASSYNEQFF. DNA for the CDR3: TGTGCCAGCAGCTCTCGACTAGCGAGCTCCTACAATGAGCAGTTCTTC.

This sequence joins TRBV30 and TRBJ1-1; 9 positions agree with TRBD1. The J segment lost 3 bases and the V segment lost 8 bases, leaving 7 bases of the junction unmatched. Germline V CDR1 and CDR2: GTSNPN, SVGIG (reference sequence). This CDR3 spans 13 amino acids. Written as DNA, the CDR3 is TGTGCCCGCCACCGGACAGGGGACACTGAAGCTTTCTTT. This translates into CARHRTGDTEAFF.

This clone was seen many times. This sequence joins TRBV6-1 and TRBJ2-5; TRBD2 is a possible D gene (5 bases). The V end lost 9 bases, the J end lost 0 bases, and 11 bases lay between the germline ends. Germline-derived CDR1 and CDR2 are MNHNS and SASEGT. The CDR3 has 13 residues. CDR3 sequence: CASTGEYQETQYF. CDR3 DNA sequence: TGTGCCAGTACTGGGGAGTACCAAGAGACCCAGTACTTC.

This clone was found once. The same CDR3 is also encoded by other DNA sequences in this sample. The chain is built from TRBV9 and TRBJ2-7; perhaps TRBD2 as D (6 bases). Germline V gives CDR1 SGDLS, CDR2 YYNGEE. Trimming pared 0 bases from V and 6 bases from J, leaving 7 bases between. This CDR3 is 12 amino acids long. The CDR3 sequence: CASSVVGGEQYF. As DNA, the CDR3 is TGTGCCAGCAGCGTAGTGGGAGGCGAGCAGTACTTC. Based on the CDR3 plus reference TRBV9 and TRBJ2-7, the full variable domain is DSGVTQTPKHLITATGQRVTLRCSPRSGDLSVYWYQQSLDQGLQFLIQYYNGEERAKGNILERFSAQQFPDLHSELNLSSLELGDSALYFCASSVVGGEQYFGPGTRLTVT.

This chain joins TRBV19 and TRBJ1-4; D is ambiguous. The V and J ends lost 4 bases and 16 bases respectively, with 22 bases between them. This CDR3 spans 14 amino acids. Germline CDR1 and CDR2: LNHDA and SQIVND (reference sequence). CDR3 loop: CASSNGGLMKNEFF. In DNA form, the CDR3 reads TGTGCCAGTAGTAATGGCGGCTTAATGAAAAACGAGTTTTTT.

This clone was recorded once. V usage is TRBV7-2 and J usage is TRBJ2-7; tentative D call: TRBD1 (6 bases). This CDR3 spans 14 amino acids. The V end lost 5 bases, the J end lost 0 bases, and 11 bases lay between the germline ends. In germline, CDR1 is SGHTA, CDR2 FQGNSA. This CDR3 reads CASSPTGHSYEQYF. The DNA of the CDR3 is TGTGCCAGCAGCCCTACAGGGCACTCCTACGAGCAGTACTTC.

This chain uses TRBV30 with TRBJ1-2; D is uncertain. The germline V and J ends were trimmed by 1 base and 1 base, with 4 bases remaining between them. Germline lookup yields CDR1 GTSNPN and CDR2 SVGIG (reference sequence). CDR3 length: 12 amino acids. The CDR3: CAWSGHNYGYTF. DNA of the CDR3: TGTGCCTGGAGTGGACATAACTATGGCTACACCTTC. Looking up the rest from reference TRBV30 and TRBJ1-2 gives the full variable domain: SQTIHQWPATLVQPVGSPLSLECTVEGTSNPNLYWYRQAAGRGLQLLFYSVGIGQISSEVPQNLSASRPQDRQFILSSKKLLLSDSGFYLCAWSGHNYGYTFGSGTRLTVV.

This chain uses TRBV9 with TRBJ1-3, with D unclear. The germline gives CDR1 SGDLS, CDR2 YYNGEE. CDR3 length: 13 amino acids. The V gene lost 3 bases and the J gene lost 0 bases, with 4 bases spanning the gap. As DNA, the CDR3 is TGTGCCAGCAGCGCGGGCTCTGGAAACACCATATATTTT. Its translation: CASSAGSGNTIYF.

This rearrangement joins TRBV12-5 to TRBJ2-2; 9 positions match TRBD1. J lost 4 bases, V lost 1 base, and 1 base had no gene match. This CDR3 is 15 amino acids long. Per the germline V gene, CDR1 is LGHNT and CDR2 is FRNRAP. The CDR3 sequence is CASGLDRGRTGELFF. The CDR3 region has the DNA TGTGCTAGTGGTTTGGACAGGGGGCGCACCGGGGAGCTGTTTTTT.

The rearrangement joins TRBV27 to TRBJ1-5; 10 nucleotides match TRBD1. Germline V gives CDR1 MNHEY, CDR2 SMNVEV (reference sequence). CDR3 length equals 16 residues. J was trimmed by 5 bases and V by 2 bases; bases with no gene match: 6. In nucleotides, the CDR3 is TGTGCCAGCAGTTTAGTTGCCGGGACAGGGGATCAGCCCCAGCATTTT. Translating gives CASSLVAGTGDQPQHF.

V usage is TRBV15 and J usage is TRBJ2-5; 7 bases fit TRBD2. The CDR3 contains 13 residues. Trimming took 5 bases from V and 5 from J; bases not matched to a gene: 5. CDR1 LNHNV and CDR2 YYDKDF come from the germline V gene (reference sequence). The CDR3 sequence: CATSLTSRETQYF. CDR3 sequence (DNA): TGTGCCACCAGCCTGACTAGCCGGGAGACCCAGTACTTC.

V usage is TRBV9 and J usage is TRBJ1-1; tentatively, D is TRBD1 (5 bases). Germline V lookup: CDR1 SGDLS, CDR2 YYNGEE. V was pared by 2 bases and J by 5 bases, with 13 bases between. The CDR3 runs to 14 residues. The DNA for the CDR3 is TGTGCCAGCAGCGTCCCCGGGGAGGGGACTGAAGCTTTCTTT. It yields the protein CASSVPGEGTEAFF.

This chain joins TRBV19 and TRBJ1-1; D gene unclear. The length of the CDR3 is 13 residues. Germline V gene data show CDR1 as LNHDA and CDR2 as SQIVND (reference sequence). Trimming pared 1 base from V and 8 bases from J, leaving 11 bases between. CDR3 DNA: TGTGCCAGTAGTATAGCCTCGGGATTAGAAGCTTTCTTT. Translated, it gives CASSIASGLEAFF.

The gene calls are TRBV9 and TRBJ2-2; tentatively, D is TRBD1 (5 bases). The CDR3 covers 16 residues. Germline V gene lookup returns CDR1 SGDLS and CDR2 YYNGEE. Trimming shortened V by 0 bases and J by 0 bases, and 9 bases separated the two germline ends. The CDR3: CASSVAIGANTGELFF. CDR3 nucleotide sequence: TGTGCCAGCAGCGTAGCAATAGGGGCGAACACCGGGGAGCTGTTTTTT.

This chain connects TRBV19 to TRBJ1-1, with TRBD1 matching over 9 bases. Trimming removed 5 bases from V and 0 bases from J; junction bases left unmatched: 4. The germline V gene has CDR1 LNHDA and CDR2 SQIVND (reference sequence). This CDR3 has 15 residues. In DNA form, the CDR3 reads TGTGCCAGTAGTGCCCGGACAGGGGTGAACACTGAAGCTTTCTTT. Translation: CASSARTGVNTEAFF.

The CDR3 region is CARTVDLADTIYF. As DNA, the CDR3 is TGTGCCAGGACAGTAGACCTAGCGGACACCATATATTTT. This sequence joins TRBV2 and TRBJ1-3; TRBD1 might be the D (5 bases). CDR1 and CDR2 (germline): SNHLY, FYNNEI. The germline V and J ends were trimmed by 9 bases and 8 bases, with 17 bases remaining between them. This CDR3 spans 13 amino acids.

This clone was recorded only once. The rearrangement uses TRBV29-1 and TRBJ1-2; D is perhaps TRBD1 (6 bases). This CDR3 has 14 amino acids. CDR1 and CDR2 (germline): SQVTM, ANQGSEA. Trimming left V 3 bases short and J 0 bases short, with 11 bases between. The CDR3 is CSVESGVTNYGYTF. CDR3 coding DNA: TGCAGCGTTGAGTCAGGGGTCACTAACTATGGCTACACCTTC.

The V call is TRBV25-1, the J call TRBJ1-4; possibly TRBD1 for D (5 bases). This CDR3 has 15 amino acids. V was pared by 4 bases and J by 7 bases, with 16 bases between. The germline gives CDR1 MGHDK, CDR2 SYGVNS. The DNA for the CDR3 is TGTGCCAGCAGTGCCGCCGGGACTAATGCTGAAAAACTGTTTTTT. Encoded protein: CASSAAGTNAEKLFF.